The sequence of this TCR beta chain was determined in a study of CD8 T cells in ankylosing spondylitis. Concerning this clonotype itself: Its antigen remains unknown.

In TCRdb, the 5' RACE reads were re-called with MiXCR into one record per CDR3 protein. The sample yields fewer than 180,000 distinct CDR3 sequences, approximately 48% seen once. Study conclusions and caveats: In reactive arthritis synovial fluid and blood, some motif variants had been reported before.

CDR1 is LNHDA and CDR2 is SQIVND in the germline V gene (reference sequence). V was pared by 7 bases and J by 3 bases, with 9 bases of the junction left unmatched. The CDR3 is made up of 15 amino acids. The V gene is TRBV19, the J gene TRBJ2-3; 8 nucleotides align to TRBD1. This receptor was obtained from a male donor with ankylosing spondylitis. Sequencing was performed on synovial fluid, either unsorted or a sorted T cell fraction (not recorded which). CDR3 region: CASTQTGEETDTQYF. CDR3 bases: TGTGCCAGTACCCAGACAGGGGAGGAGACAGATACGCAGTATTTT.